The present entry profiles one T cell receptor (beta chain) with its context. Antigen: not known. This CDR3 region has 15 residues. The V gene's germline CDR1 is LNHDA and CDR2 SQIVND (reference sequence). Trimming stripped 1 base from V and 4 bases from J, with 11 bases between. This sample is part of a study of CD4 T cells in relation to SARS-CoV-2 and coronaviruses. CD4+ T cells from unexposed donors were obtained before the COVID-19 pandemic (2011-2018). Isolation of CD4+ T cells took place after less than 13 days in culture. Profiled with immunoSEQ multiplex PCR; TCRdb holds only in-frame clones, not every one. The sample has about 23,000 clones; more than 60% are singletons.

The genes are TRBV19 and TRBJ1-5; D gene unclear. This clonotype was obtained from a human donor in good health. Sequences were obtained from CD4+ T cells from PBMCs, cultured in vitro. The CDR3 DNA reads TGTGCCAGTAGTATAGGGTCAGGATTGAATCAGCCCCAGCATTTT. This translates into CASSIGSGLNQPQHF.